Following are 31 T cell receptor beta chains from one sample sequenced in a study of blood T cell repertoires in COVID-19. Assay used: immunoSEQ multiplex PCR; TCRdb lists only in-frame clones, some missing. This sample carries 200,000 to 250,000 clones, approximately 80% of them seen once, and the ten largest clones take 7.5% to 9%. The sequenced sample was peripheral blood. These receptors were obtained from a woman older than 75 with COVID-19, enrolled during active disease.

This clone has just a few counts. This chain uses TRBV7-2 with TRBJ1-1; D might be TRBD1 (5 bases). Trimming left V 1 base short and J 3 bases short, with 15 bases between. The CDR3 runs to 16 residues. CDR1 and CDR2 (germline): SGHTA, FQGNSA. The CDR3: CASSLVGGGTDTEAFF. The CDR3 DNA reads as TGTGCCAGCAGCTTAGTAGGCGGGGGAACGGACACTGAAGCTTTCTTT.

The chain is built from TRBV3-1 (or the pseudogene TRBV3-2) and TRBJ1-4; no clear D gene. The CDR3 consists of 13 residues. Germline-derived CDR1 and CDR2 are LGHDT and YNNKEL (reference sequence). V gave up 4 bases and J gave up 7 bases, with 10 bases separating them. CDR3 coding DNA: TGTGCCAGCAGCCCCGGAGGGAGTGAAAAACTGTTTTTT. This encodes CASSPGGSEKLFF.

This clone was counted once. The CDR3 sequence: CSASRQYEQYF. The CDR3 bases are TGCAGTGCTAGCCGACAGTACGAGCAGTACTTC. The J gene is TRBJ2-7, the V gene TRBV20-1; D is possibly TRBD1 (5 bases). V was clipped by 3 bases and J by 4 bases, with 7 bases between them. In germline, CDR1 is DFQATT, CDR2 SNEGSKA (reference sequence). This CDR3 has 11 residues.

This clone is a singleton in its sample. In DNA, the CDR3 is TGTGCCAGCAGCCCGGACAGGGATAACTATGGCTACACCTTC. It yields the protein CASSPDRDNYGYTF. This chain links TRBV7-2 with TRBJ1-2; 8 bases map to TRBD1. The ends lost 5 bases at V and 1 base at J; junction bases unmatched: 3. The CDR3 spans 14 residues. Germline CDR1 and CDR2: SGHTA and FQGNSA.

The DNA of the CDR3 is TGTGCCAGCAGCCGTCTAGCGTCTGCAGATACGCAGTATTTT. This translates into CASSRLASADTQYF. The chain uses TRBV3-1 (or the pseudogene TRBV3-2) and TRBJ2-3; possibly TRBD2 for D (6 bases). V lost 4 bases, J lost 4 bases, and 12 bases lay in between. Looked up from germline, CDR1 is LGHDT and CDR2 is YNNKEL (reference sequence). The CDR3 is 14 residues long.

J is TRBJ1-1 and V is TRBV2; a weak D match, TRBD1 (5 bases). The germline V gene encodes CDR1 SNHLY and CDR2 FYNNEI. CDR3 size: 15 residues. Trimming removed 4 bases at V and 4 bases at J, with 16 bases between. CDR3 sequence reads: CASSGRGRASTEAFF. CDR3 DNA: TGTGCCAGCAGTGGTAGGGGCAGGGCGAGCACTGAAGCTTTCTTT.

This chain links TRBV19 with TRBJ1-2; perhaps TRBD1 as D (6 bases). The CDR3 is 13 residues long. Germline loops: CDR1 LNHDA, CDR2 SQIVND (reference sequence). The V and J ends lost 4 bases and 13 bases respectively, with 19 bases between them. The CDR3, as DNA: TGTGCCAGTAGTAGGATTGGGGGCAAGGAGCTCACCTTC. Residues: CASSRIGGKELTF.

The rearrangement uses TRBV3-1 (or the pseudogene TRBV3-2) and TRBJ2-7; 9 nucleotides match TRBD2. The V segment lost 2 bases and the J segment 2 bases; nucleotides outside the gene matches: 4. This CDR3 region has 15 residues. The germline V gene has CDR1 LGHDT and CDR2 YNNKEL (reference sequence). The CDR3 sequence is CASSQRSSGTYEQYF. CDR3 DNA: TGTGCCAGCAGCCAAAGGTCTAGCGGGACCTACGAGCAGTACTTC.

This chain links TRBV19 with TRBJ2-3; 7 nucleotides align to TRBD1. This CDR3 contains 17 residues. The V gene end was trimmed by 2 bases and the J gene end by 0 bases; junction bases not matched to a gene: 8. Germline values: CDR1 LNHDA, CDR2 SQIVND (reference sequence). The CDR3 DNA reads TGTGCCAGTAGTATATCGTGGGGACAGCCGAGCACAGATACGCAGTATTTT. This translates into CASSISWGQPSTDTQYF.

The rearrangement links TRBV19 to TRBJ1-1, with 10 bases lining up with TRBD1. J gave up 4 bases and V 5 bases, and 7 bases lay outside the gene matches. Germline loops: CDR1 LNHDA, CDR2 SQIVND (reference sequence). The CDR3 consists of 15 residues. The CDR3 region has the DNA TGTGCCAGTAGTCGCCGACAGGGGGCTAGCACTGAAGCTTTCTTT. It yields the protein CASSRRQGASTEAFF. Drawing the rest from reference TRBV19 and TRBJ1-1, the complete variable domain is DGGITQSPKYLFRKEGQNVTLSCEQNLNHDAMYWYRQDPGQGLRLIYYSQIVNDFQKGDIAEGYSVSREKKESFPLTVTSAQKNPTAFYLCASSRRQGASTEAFFGQGTRLTVV.

V usage is TRBV28 and J usage is TRBJ1-5; unclear D gene. V shed 1 base and J shed 5 bases, with 3 bases lying between them. The CDR3 covers 12 residues. Germline-derived CDR1 and CDR2 are MDHEN and SYDVKM. The CDR3 region has the DNA TGTGCCAGCAGTTTATTATATCAGCCCCAGCATTTT. Translating gives CASSLLYQPQHF.

The rearrangement uses TRBV10-3 and TRBJ1-2, with unresolved D. This CDR3 region has 14 residues. CDR1 and CDR2 from the germline V gene are ENHRY and SYGVKD. V lost 0 bases, J lost 4 bases, and 9 bases lay in between. This chain's CDR3 is CAISESGNPYGYTF. The CDR3 DNA is TGTGCCATCAGTGAGTCCGGGAACCCCTATGGCTACACCTTC.

The V and J genes are TRBV6-6 and TRBJ1-5; no clear D. The V end was cut by 2 bases, the J end by 7 bases, with 9 bases between. Germline V gene data show CDR1 as MNHNY and CDR2 as SVGAGI (reference sequence). The CDR3 covers 13 residues. CDR3 bases: TGTGCCAGCAGTTACGGTCGGGAGCAGCCCCAGCATTTT. This sequence encodes CASSYGREQPQHF.

V gene TRBV5-1 combines with J gene TRBJ1-2; D unresolved. Germline V gives CDR1 SGHRS, CDR2 YFSETQ. The CDR3 consists of 13 residues. Trimming took 1 base from V and 8 from J, leaving 12 bases between them. CDR3 sequence reads: CASSLMGGSGYTF. The CDR3 nucleotides read TGCGCCAGCAGCTTGATGGGCGGGAGCGGCTACACCTTC. Together with reference TRBV5-1 and TRBJ1-2, the CDR3 gives the full variable domain: KAGVTQTPRYLIKTRGQQVTLSCSPISGHRSVSWYQQTPGQGLQFLFEYFSETQRNKGNFPGRFSGRQFSNSRSEMNVSTLELGDSALYLCASSLMGGSGYTFGSGTRLTVV.

This rearrangement joins TRBV18 to TRBJ2-3; the D gene is possibly TRBD2 (6 bases). There are 14 residues in the CDR3. Germline loops: CDR1 KGHSH, CDR2 LQKENI. Trimming took off 3 bases at V and 3 bases at J, with 10 bases between the two ends. The CDR3 bases are TGTGCCAGCTCACCCCCGGAGGGTACAGATACGCAGTATTTT. It specifies CASSPPEGTDTQYF.

This clone was observed a single time. This chain connects TRBV9 to TRBJ1-1; the D is unclear. Germline-derived CDR1 and CDR2 are SGDLS and YYNGEE. V shed 0 bases and J shed 1 base, with 10 bases lying between them. The CDR3 runs 15 residues. The CDR3, as DNA: TGTGCCAGCAGCGTAGATCTTGGCAGGAACACTGAAGCTTTCTTT. Encoded protein: CASSVDLGRNTEAFF.

The chain couples TRBV3-1 (or the pseudogene TRBV3-2) to TRBJ1-2; 7 bases are shared with TRBD1. CDR3 length: 14 amino acids. Unmatched junction bases numbered 10, after V lost 5 bases and J lost 7 bases. Germline CDR1 LGHDT, CDR2 YNNKEL (reference sequence). The CDR3, as DNA: TGTGCCAGCAGCTACCGAGGGGGCTCTACTGGCTACACCTTC. Translation: CASSYRGGSTGYTF.

This clone appeared once. The V gene is TRBV5-1, the J gene TRBJ2-7; 12 nucleotides match TRBD1. Trimming took 7 bases from V and 0 from J; bases not matched to a gene: 2. Germline V gives CDR1 SGHRS, CDR2 YFSETQ. This CDR3 is built from 14 residues. CDR3 nucleotide sequence: TGCGCCAGCCAGGGACAGGGGGCCTCCTACGAGCAGTACTTC. Translating gives CASQGQGASYEQYF.

The V call is TRBV5-1, the J call TRBJ1-4; D is unresolved. The CDR3 runs 14 residues. CDR1 and CDR2 from the germline V gene are SGHRS and YFSETQ. Trimming removed 0 bases at V and 4 bases at J, with 7 bases between. In nucleotides, the CDR3 is TGCGCCAGCAGCTTGGGAGGGTATAATGAAAAACTGTTTTTT. Translation gives CASSLGGYNEKLFF.

This chain connects TRBV11-1 to TRBJ2-7, with 12 bases that match TRBD2. The junction had 7 bases not matched to a gene; V was cut back by 5 bases and J by 5 bases. The length of the CDR3 is 15 residues. Germline loops: CDR1 SGHAT, CDR2 FQDESV (reference sequence). The CDR3 DNA reads as TGTGCCAGCAGCGAGTCGGGACTAGCGGGCCACGAGCAGTACTTC. The encoded protein is CASSESGLAGHEQYF.

This clone was counted between two and nine times. This chain links TRBV29-1 with TRBJ1-1; 8 nucleotides agree with TRBD1. With 7 bases clipped from V and 3 bases from J, the junction kept 13 bases outside the gene matches. The length of the CDR3 is 15 residues. The germline CDR1 and CDR2 sequences are SQVTM and ANQGSEA. This CDR3 reads CSGTMTTGGDTEAFF. CDR3 in DNA: TGCAGCGGAACTATGACAACAGGGGGGGACACTGAAGCTTTCTTT.

This chain links TRBV4-1 with TRBJ2-2, with D perhaps matching TRBD2 (6 bases). Trimming cost V 1 base and J 6 bases, with 9 bases left between them. Germline CDR1 reads MGHRA; CDR2 reads YSYEKL. CDR3 length: 14 residues. The CDR3 loop reads CASSQAGVAGELFF. The CDR3 DNA is TGCGCCAGCAGCCAAGCGGGGGTGGCCGGGGAGCTGTTTTTT.

This clone was observed once. The rearrangement joins TRBV5-1 to TRBJ1-1; 7 nucleotides align to TRBD1. The germline CDR1 and CDR2 sequences are SGHRS and YFSETQ. With 6 bases clipped from V and 3 bases from J, the junction kept 5 bases outside the gene matches. This CDR3 comprises 13 residues. CDR3 amino acids: CASMRTGDTEAFF. The CDR3 nucleotides read TGCGCCAGCATGCGGACAGGTGACACTGAAGCTTTCTTT.

The gene calls are TRBV12-3 or TRBV12-4 and TRBJ1-2; D remains unclear. The length of the CDR3 is 12 residues. The V and J ends lost 4 bases and 1 base respectively, with 4 bases between them. The CDR3 region is CASSYSNYGYTF. The CDR3 nucleotides are TGTGCCAGCAGTTACAGTAACTATGGCTACACCTTC.

The chain joins TRBV6-5 to TRBJ2-7, with 7 positions matching TRBD2. Germline CDR1 and CDR2: MNHEY and SVGAGI. V shed 6 bases and J 2 bases; nucleotides not matched to a gene: 7. The CDR3 spans 14 residues. The CDR3 protein is CASRTSLAAYEQYF. In nucleotides, the CDR3 is TGTGCCAGCAGGACAAGCCTAGCGGCCTACGAGCAGTACTTC.

CDR3 nucleotide sequence: TGTGCCAGCAGTGATGGTGGGGCAAGGAACACTGAAGCTTTCTTT. This translates into CASSDGGARNTEAFF. V gene TRBV2 combines with J gene TRBJ1-1, with TRBD1 as a possible D gene (5 bases). CDR3 length: 15 residues. Deletions cut 3 bases from V and 1 base from J, with 12 bases between. Germline CDR1 and CDR2: SNHLY and FYNNEI. The full variable domain, its missing parts supplied by reference TRBV2 and TRBJ1-1, is EPEVTQTPSHQVTQMGQEVILRCVPISNHLYFYWYRQILGQKVEFLVSFYNNEISEKSEIFDDQFSVERPDGSNFTLKIRSTKLEDSAMYFCASSDGGARNTEAFFGQGTRLTVV.

V and J are TRBV6-5 and TRBJ1-1; no firm D call. Germline CDR1 MNHEY, CDR2 SVGAGI. V was clipped by 5 bases and J by 1 base, with 11 bases between them. This CDR3 is built from 14 residues. CDR3 amino acids: CASSPDKRNTEAFF. CDR3 DNA: TGTGCCAGCAGTCCTGACAAAAGGAACACTGAAGCTTTCTTT.

The V call is TRBV7-2, the J call TRBJ2-1; 7 bases align to TRBD2. The CDR3 runs 14 residues. The germline V gene encodes CDR1 SGHTA and CDR2 FQGNSA. Trimming cost V 2 bases and J 5 bases; bases outside gene matches: 3. In DNA, the CDR3 is TGTGCCAGCAGCTTAAGCGGGGCTAACAATGAGCAGTTCTTC. This gives the protein CASSLSGANNEQFF.

The chain employs TRBV3-1 (or the pseudogene TRBV3-2) and TRBJ1-2; D unclear. Germline V CDR1 and CDR2: LGHDT, YNNKEL (reference sequence). V lost 0 bases and J 2 bases, leaving 13 bases between the germline ends. This CDR3 has 16 residues. CDR3 in amino acids: CASSQDIGAKNYGYTF. CDR3 DNA: TGTGCCAGCAGCCAAGACATCGGAGCCAAAAACTATGGCTACACCTTC.

The chain recombines TRBV7-3 with TRBJ2-1; D perhaps matches TRBD2 (6 bases). Germline V lookup: CDR1 SGHTA, CDR2 FQGTGA. Trimming removed 2 bases at V and 6 bases at J, with 11 bases between. The length of the CDR3 is 14 residues. Here the CDR3 reads CASSLGSSGNEQFF. The DNA for the CDR3 is TGTGCCAGCAGCTTAGGGAGTAGCGGCAATGAGCAGTTCTTC.

CDR3 region: CASSLGGLAGGQETQYF. The CDR3 nucleotides read TGCGCCAGCAGCTTGGGAGGACTAGCGGGGGGACAAGAGACCCAGTACTTC. The chain recombines TRBV5-1 with TRBJ2-5, with TRBD2 identical over 14 bases. The germline V gene has CDR1 SGHRS and CDR2 YFSETQ. The CDR3 sequence is 17 residues long. With 0 bases clipped from V and 2 bases from J, the junction kept 3 bases outside the gene matches.